This TCR beta chain derives from a study of blood T cell repertoires in COVID-19 (dated by TCRdb to 2020 to 2022). Some background on the complete study: Collaborator samples came from the United States, Italy and Spain and covered acute and convalescent phases of COVID-19. The prospective study material was composed of cDNA or gDNA derived from T cells, B-cell-depleted T cells, or PBMCs. The dataset comprised deeply sampled blood TCRbeta repertoires from subjects exposed to, actively infected with, or recovered from COVID-19. The repertoires were released in a freely available public database meant as a resource for research on the immune response to SARS-CoV-2. Samples were obtained from the ongoing ImmuneRACE study (first 160 participants) and from 1,000 to 1,500 subjects provided by 6 global collaborators. The sample metadata nearly always contained a de-identified subject ID, COVID-19 status, age in years and sex. Where available, HLA class I and class II types were obtained from metadata supplied by the sample provider rather than from assay-based typing.

With respect to this clone: Its antigen is not yet known. Base qualities are missing; no much larger clone stands one base away.

The immunoSEQ Assay, a bias-controlled multiplex PCR, was used to amplify TCRbeta CDR3 regions from genomic DNA. The authors processed their data as follows. Nucleated cell counts per sample were estimated from amplification of reference gene primers within the assay. To quantify the absolute abundance of each unique TCRbeta CDR3 rearrangement, sequence reads were collapsed and filtered. Productive Simpson clonality was computed per sample as the square root of Simpson's diversity index over productive rearrangements. TCRdb obtained this table from immuneACCESS and retained in-frame rearrangements with V and J assigned. These tables miss some clones; where compared with another copy, unresolved V genes account for less than half of the shortfall, and the remainder is unexplained. V, J and clone size were drawn from that table, and D and trimming were deduced from the DNA. A total of 200,000 to 300,000 clones appear in this sample, around 81% of them only once. The top ten hold 5% to 7% of the sample.

Overall results and qualifications from the work: Clinical and demographic metadata were provided uncurated, with the amount varying by source and participant.

The V and J ends are trimmed by 4 bases and 4 bases, leaving 12 bases between them. In the germline V gene (reference sequence), CDR1 corresponds to SGHKS and CDR2 to YYEKEE. The CDR3 spans 13 residues, from the cysteine through the phenylalanine. Only the CDR3 region is kept as DNA, spanning 39 bases read in frame from base 1. Collaborating institutions collected whole blood in K2EDTA tubes following their own protocols. For TCRbeta analysis, collaborators shipped samples in one of three forms: frozen whole blood, isolated PBMCs, or DNA extracted from either of those sample types. Sequenced input: peripheral blood. The sequence came from a woman in her fifties or sixties with active or convalescent COVID-19. The chain was built from TRBV5-5 and TRBJ2-7; the D region possibly corresponds to TRBD1 (6 bases align). The CDR3 has the sequence CASSTRRGYEQYF. DNA sequence: TGTGCCAGCAGCACCCGCAGGGGTTACGAGCAGTACTTC.